Sequencing of this T cell receptor beta chain was carried out in a study of human T cells and chemical hapten exposure. Study-level results: Sensitization with DPC brought no change to TCRs above 1 in 1000 in frequency.

Time point specified: healthy volunteer bleed at 2 weeks. Blood, whole and unfractionated, served as the source for total RNA extraction. Library construction involved attaching unique molecular identifiers to individual cDNA molecules, which allowed quantitative, reproducible TCR counting. Authors' processing steps: From 23,224 to 690,600 TCRs were found per sample, with a median of 95,638. TCRdb analysed the RACE reads with MiXCR anew, one entry per CDR3 protein. TCRdb's processing, not the authors', yielded these V and J calls. The data hold about 130,000 distinct CDR3 sequences, with approximately 9% observed a single time. This clonotype was found many times. Its antigen is unidentified. Germline V gene sequence: CDR1 SGHRS, CDR2 YFSETQ. This CDR3 comprises 13 residues. V was clipped by 5 bases and J by 5 bases, with 13 bases between them.

Sequenced sample: whole blood. The TCR was taken from a male donor in good health. Some clones in this sample may be carry-over from other donors' samples. The chain joins TRBV5-1 to TRBJ2-5; possibly TRBD2 for D (5 bases). CDR3 sequence: CASRRAAQETQYF. The DNA for the CDR3 is TGCGCCAGCAGGAGGGCAGCGCAGGAGACCCAGTACTTC.